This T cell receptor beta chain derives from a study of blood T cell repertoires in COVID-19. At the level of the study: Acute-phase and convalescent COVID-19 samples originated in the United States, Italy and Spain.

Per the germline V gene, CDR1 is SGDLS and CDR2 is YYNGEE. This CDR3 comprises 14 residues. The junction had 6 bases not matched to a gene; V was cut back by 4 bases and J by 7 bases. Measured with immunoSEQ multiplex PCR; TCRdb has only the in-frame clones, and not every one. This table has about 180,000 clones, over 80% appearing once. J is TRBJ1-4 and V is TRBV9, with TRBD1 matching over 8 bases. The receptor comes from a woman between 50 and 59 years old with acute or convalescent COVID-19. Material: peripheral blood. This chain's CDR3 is CASSPGTGGEKLFF. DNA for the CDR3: TGTGCCAGCAGCCCAGGGACAGGCGGTGAAAAACTGTTTTTT.